This TCR beta chain comes out of a study of shared clonotypes between healthy human individuals. Method: immunoSEQ multiplex PCR; TCRdb's copy keeps in-frame clones and lacks some. The table records 2.3 million or so clones, approximately 93% of them present only once. The CDR3 extends over 11 amino acids. CDR1 is MDHEN, CDR2 SYDVKM, per germline. V lost 11 bases to trimming and J lost 6 bases, with 13 bases between them. This TCR was recovered from a man in his late teens or twenties in good health. Some clones in this sample may be carry-over from other donors' samples. The sample was naive CD4+ T cells from PBMCs. Subset here: CD45RA+ positively selected. This chain connects TRBV28 to TRBJ1-1; D is uncertain. CDR3 protein: CARISNAEAFF. DNA of the CDR3: TGTGCCCGCATCTCTAATGCTGAAGCTTTCTTT.